This T cell receptor beta chain was documented in a study of Ad26.COV2.S vaccination and SARS-CoV-2 variants. The wider study: Intramuscular Ad26.COV2.S at 5x10^10 or 1x10^11 viral particles.

Study-level findings and limits: Similar non-spike TCR breadth was seen in vaccine and placebo recipients. In vaccinated individuals, spike-specific CD8+ and CD4+ T cell responses reportedly displayed substantial breadth. Spike-specific TCR breadth ran higher among vaccine recipients than placebo recipients.

V was shortened by 6 bases and J by 7 bases, with 16 bases between the two germline ends. The CDR3 is 14 residues long. Per the germline V gene, CDR1 is MDHEN and CDR2 is SYDVKM. The treatment here: 15 to 20 received Ad26.COV2.S at low or high dose, single or two shots; 5 received placebo; per-sample allocation not given. Sampling took place 63 days after the first vaccine or placebo injection. Only a few counts were recorded for this clone. Its matching antigen is unknown. The assay was immunoSEQ multiplex PCR, and TCRdb's table has in-frame clones only and misses some. Of around 370,000 clones detected, around 83% appear once; the ten largest clones hold around 3.3%.

The chain couples TRBV28 to TRBJ1-5, with D possibly TRBD1 on 5 matching bases. Sequencing was performed on peripheral blood, taken in a trial of Ad26.COV2.S vaccine versus placebo. This clonotype was sampled from a person between 18 and 59 years old who received the Ad26.COV2.S COVID-19 vaccine or a placebo. CDR3 sequence (DNA): TGTGCCAGCAGCTACCGCGGGGCCAGACAGCCCCAGCATTTT. It yields the protein CASSYRGARQPQHF.